What follows are 6 T cell receptor beta chains derived from one specimen sequenced in a study of blood T cells in healthy people across ages. A second PCR, run for about 6 to 11 cycles, used a sample-barcoded 5' primer plus a J-beta primer mix. MiXCR, run by TCRdb on the 5' RACE reads, gives a single entry per CDR3 protein. The repertoire has some 640,000 distinct CDR3 sequences, approximately 49% of them found once; the top ten carry about a third. Sequencing used blood. Every receptor here comes from a woman between 55 and 75 years old in good health.

The chain has TRBV4-2 and TRBJ2-1, with D hard to call. V dropped 3 bases and J dropped 8 bases, with 5 bases sitting between them. Germline CDR1 is LGHNA and CDR2 is YNFKEQ. The CDR3 is 11 amino acids. CDR3 sequence (DNA): TGTGCCAGCAGCCAGAAGGATGAGCAGTTCTTC. Protein sequence: CASSQKDEQFF.

The table lists this clonotype with many counts. The chain has TRBV9 and TRBJ2-7; D perhaps matches TRBD2 (6 bases). CDR1 and CDR2 from the germline V gene are SGDLS and YYNGEE. Trimming cost V 9 bases and J 1 base, with 8 bases left between them. CDR3 length equals 11 residues. The CDR3 coding sequence is TGTGCCACCCGGGGGTCCTACGAGCAGTACTTC. Translated, it gives CATRGSYEQYF.

V usage is TRBV6-5 and J usage is TRBJ2-7; D is possibly TRBD2 (6 bases). Trimming removed 6 bases from V and 6 bases from J, with 9 bases in between. The CDR3 contains 11 residues. Per germline, CDR1 MNHEY and CDR2 SVGAGI. CDR3 residues: CASSRDFEQYF. The CDR3 nucleotides read TGTGCCAGCAGCCGGGACTTCGAGCAGTACTTC.

The sample holds a few counts of this clonotype. The chain recombines TRBV29-1 with TRBJ2-3; D is possibly TRBD1 or TRBD2 (5 bases each). This CDR3 comprises 11 residues. Germline CDR1 SQVTM, CDR2 ANQGSEA. The germline V and J ends were trimmed by 4 bases and 6 bases, with 8 bases remaining between them. CDR3: CSVVWGDTQYF. The CDR3 nucleotides read TGCAGCGTTGTCTGGGGGGATACGCAGTATTTT.

For this clonotype: The junction does not match germline at one end; this may be a read error. The rearrangement joins TRBV2 to TRBJ2-1, with 7 bases identical to TRBD2. In germline, CDR1 is SNHLY, CDR2 FYNNEI. The CDR3 length is 17 residues. CDR3 DNA sequence: TGTGCCAGCAGTGAAGATCTGGCGGGAGTAGCATACAATGGGCAGTTCTTC. This translates into CASSEDLAGVAYNGQFF.

This chain links TRBV6-6 with TRBJ2-7, with 8 positions matching TRBD1. There are 14 residues in the CDR3. The J segment lost 3 bases and the V segment lost 4 bases, leaving 5 bases of the junction unmatched. The germline gives CDR1 MNHNY, CDR2 SVGAGI (reference sequence). This CDR3 is CASSLGQVFYEQYF. Here the CDR3 DNA reads TGTGCCAGCAGTTTGGGACAGGTCTTCTACGAGCAGTACTTC.